This T cell receptor (beta chain) was identified in a study of shared clonotypes between healthy human individuals. The study's findings and limits: It was expected that sequencing depth would affect clonotype sharing among donors.

About this clone itself: Its specificity is not known.

The assay was immunoSEQ multiplex PCR, and TCRdb's table has in-frame clones only and misses some. The sample has a few million clones, approximately 93% seen once. Between the trimmed V and J ends, which lost 4 bases and 9 bases, there was a span of 13 bases. The CDR3 contains 13 residues. Germline V gene lookup returns CDR1 SGHTA and CDR2 FQGNSA. Sequencing was carried out using naive CD4+ T cells from PBMCs. Described subset: CD45RA+ positively selected. The sequence was obtained from a man between 18 and 35 years old in good health. Some clones in this sample may be carry-over from other donors' samples. The chain links TRBV7-2 to TRBJ2-1; D is undetermined. The CDR3 protein is CASSSTLRGEQFF. The CDR3 DNA is TGTGCCAGCAGCTCGACCCTCAGAGGTGAGCAGTTCTTC.